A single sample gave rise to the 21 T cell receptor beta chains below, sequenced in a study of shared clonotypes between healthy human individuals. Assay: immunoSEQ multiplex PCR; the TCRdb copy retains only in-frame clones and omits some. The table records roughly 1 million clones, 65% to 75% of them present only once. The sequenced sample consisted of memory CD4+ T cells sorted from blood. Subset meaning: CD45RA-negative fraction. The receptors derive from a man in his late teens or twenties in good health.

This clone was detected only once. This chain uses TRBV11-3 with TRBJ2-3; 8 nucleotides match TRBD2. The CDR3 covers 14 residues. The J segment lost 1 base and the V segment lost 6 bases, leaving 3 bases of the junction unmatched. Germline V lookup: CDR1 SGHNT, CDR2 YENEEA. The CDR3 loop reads CASRDGGGTDTQYF. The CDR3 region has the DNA TGTGCCAGCAGGGACGGGGGGGGCACAGATACGCAGTATTTT.

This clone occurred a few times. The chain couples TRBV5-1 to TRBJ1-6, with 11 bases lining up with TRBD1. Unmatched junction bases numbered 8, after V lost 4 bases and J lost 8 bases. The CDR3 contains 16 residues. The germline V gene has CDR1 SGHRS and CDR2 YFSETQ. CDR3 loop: CASSPGGQGGYSPLHF. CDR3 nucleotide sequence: TGCGCCAGCAGCCCCGGGGGACAGGGGGGTTATTCACCCCTCCACTTT.

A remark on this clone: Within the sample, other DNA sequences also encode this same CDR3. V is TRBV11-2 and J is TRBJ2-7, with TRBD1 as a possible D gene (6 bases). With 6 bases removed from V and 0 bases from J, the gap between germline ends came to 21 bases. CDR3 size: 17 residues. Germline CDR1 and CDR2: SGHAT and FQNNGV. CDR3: CASSLRSSGTHSYEQYF. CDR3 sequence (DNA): TGTGCCAGCAGTTTGCGTTCTTCCGGGACACACTCCTACGAGCAGTACTTC.

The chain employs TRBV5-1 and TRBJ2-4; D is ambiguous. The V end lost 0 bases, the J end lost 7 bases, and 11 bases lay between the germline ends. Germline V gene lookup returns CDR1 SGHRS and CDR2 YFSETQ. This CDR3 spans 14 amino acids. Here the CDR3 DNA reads TGCGCCAGCAGCTTGGGGATCTCGGGTAACATTCAGTACTTC. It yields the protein CASSLGISGNIQYF.

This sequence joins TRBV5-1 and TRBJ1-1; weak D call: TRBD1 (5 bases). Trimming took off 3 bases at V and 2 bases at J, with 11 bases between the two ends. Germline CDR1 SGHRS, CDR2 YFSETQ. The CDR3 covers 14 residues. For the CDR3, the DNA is TGCGCCAGCAGCTCGATTGACAGAAACACTGAAGCTTTCTTT. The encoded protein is CASSSIDRNTEAFF. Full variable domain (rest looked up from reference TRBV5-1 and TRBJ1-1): KAGVTQTPRYLIKTRGQQVTLSCSPISGHRSVSWYQQTPGQGLQFLFEYFSETQRNKGNFPGRFSGRQFSNSRSEMNVSTLELGDSALYLCASSSIDRNTEAFFGQGTRLTVV.

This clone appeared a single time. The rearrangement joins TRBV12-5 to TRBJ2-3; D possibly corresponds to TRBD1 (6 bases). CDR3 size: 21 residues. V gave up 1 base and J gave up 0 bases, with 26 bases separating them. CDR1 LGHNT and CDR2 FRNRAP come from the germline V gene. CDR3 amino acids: CASGLGALVTGTIGSTDTQYF. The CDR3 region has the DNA TGTGCTAGTGGTTTGGGGGCTTTGGTCACAGGGACCATAGGAAGCACAGATACGCAGTATTTT.

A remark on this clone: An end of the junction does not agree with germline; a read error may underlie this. The CDR3 nucleotides are TGTGCCATCAGTGAGTCTCCGGTGGAGACCCAGTACTTC. Its protein is CAISESPVETQYF. The V call is TRBV6-5, the J call TRBJ2-5; no firm D call. Germline lookup yields CDR1 MNHEY and CDR2 SVGAGI. The CDR3 has 13 residues.

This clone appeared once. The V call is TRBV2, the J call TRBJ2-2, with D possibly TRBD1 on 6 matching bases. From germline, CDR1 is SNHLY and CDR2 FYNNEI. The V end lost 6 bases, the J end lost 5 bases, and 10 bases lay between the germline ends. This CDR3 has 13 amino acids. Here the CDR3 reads CASSQQGTGELFF. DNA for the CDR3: TGTGCCAGCAGCCAACAGGGAACCGGGGAGCTGTTTTTT. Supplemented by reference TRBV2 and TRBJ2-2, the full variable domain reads EPEVTQTPSHQVTQMGQEVILRCVPISNHLYFYWYRQILGQKVEFLVSFYNNEISEKSEIFDDQFSVERPDGSNFTLKIRSTKLEDSAMYFCASSQQGTGELFFGEGSRLTVL.

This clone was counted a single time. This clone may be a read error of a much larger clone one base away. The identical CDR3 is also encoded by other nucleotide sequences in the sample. The CDR3 loop reads CASSQGGNTEAFF. In nucleotides, the CDR3 is TGTGCCAGCTCCCAGGGGGGGAACACTGAAGCTTTCTTT. The chain couples TRBV18 to TRBJ1-1; 7 bases match TRBD1. Looked up from germline, CDR1 is KGHSH and CDR2 is LQKENI. The CDR3 has 13 residues. The ends lost 6 bases at V and 1 base at J; junction bases unmatched: 2.

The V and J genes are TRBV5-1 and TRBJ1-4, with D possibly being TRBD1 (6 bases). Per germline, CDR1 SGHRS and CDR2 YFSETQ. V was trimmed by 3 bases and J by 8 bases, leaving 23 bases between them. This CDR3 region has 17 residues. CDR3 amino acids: CASSWQGRGGQTEKLFF. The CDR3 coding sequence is TGCGCCAGCAGCTGGCAGGGGCGGGGAGGTCAGACAGAAAAACTGTTTTTT.

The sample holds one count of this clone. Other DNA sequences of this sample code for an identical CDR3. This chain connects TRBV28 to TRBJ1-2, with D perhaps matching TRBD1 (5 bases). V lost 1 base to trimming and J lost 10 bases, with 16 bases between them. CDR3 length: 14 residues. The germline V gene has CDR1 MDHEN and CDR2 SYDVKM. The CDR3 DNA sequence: TGTGCCAGCAGTTTATCGATTGAGGGCAGGGCCTACACCTTC. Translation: CASSLSIEGRAYTF.

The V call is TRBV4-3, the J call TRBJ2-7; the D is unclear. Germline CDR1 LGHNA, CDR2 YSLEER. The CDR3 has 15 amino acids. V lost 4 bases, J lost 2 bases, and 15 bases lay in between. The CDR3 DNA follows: TGCGCCAGCAGCCCCCTGGAAGGCCCGGCCTACGAGCAGTACTTC. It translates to CASSPLEGPAYEQYF.

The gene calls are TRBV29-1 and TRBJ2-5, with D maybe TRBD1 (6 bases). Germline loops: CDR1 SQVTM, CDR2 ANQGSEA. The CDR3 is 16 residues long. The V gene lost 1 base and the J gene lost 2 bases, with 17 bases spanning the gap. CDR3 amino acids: CSVEGQAGKFQETQYF. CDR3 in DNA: TGCAGCGTTGAAGGACAGGCCGGGAAGTTTCAAGAGACCCAGTACTTC.

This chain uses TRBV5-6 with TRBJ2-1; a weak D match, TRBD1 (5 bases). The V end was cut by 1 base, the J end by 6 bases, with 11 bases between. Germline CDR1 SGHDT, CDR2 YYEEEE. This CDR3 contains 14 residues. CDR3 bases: TGTGCCAGCAGCTTGCGGGTGGGGCTCAATGAGCAGTTCTTC. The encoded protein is CASSLRVGLNEQFF.

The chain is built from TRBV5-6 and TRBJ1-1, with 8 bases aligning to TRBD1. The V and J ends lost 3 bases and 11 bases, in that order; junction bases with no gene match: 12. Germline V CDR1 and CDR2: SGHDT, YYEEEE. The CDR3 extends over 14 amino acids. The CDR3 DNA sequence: TGTGCCAGCAGCTCTGGACAGGGCCCTAGGGGGGCTTTCTTT. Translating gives CASSSGQGPRGAFF. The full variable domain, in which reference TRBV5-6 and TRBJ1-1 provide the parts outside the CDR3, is DAGVTQSPTHLIKTRGQQVTLRCSPKSGHDTVSWYQQALGQGPQFIFQYYEEEERQRGNFPDRFSGHQFPNYSSELNVNALLLGDSALYLCASSSGQGPRGAFFGQGTRLTVV.

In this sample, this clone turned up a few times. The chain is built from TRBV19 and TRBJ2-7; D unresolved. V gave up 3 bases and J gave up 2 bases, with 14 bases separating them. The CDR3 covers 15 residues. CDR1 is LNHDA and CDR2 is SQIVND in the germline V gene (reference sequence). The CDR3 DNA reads TGTGCCAGTAGTATTACGTCCAGATCCGCCTACGAGCAGTACTTC. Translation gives CASSITSRSAYEQYF.

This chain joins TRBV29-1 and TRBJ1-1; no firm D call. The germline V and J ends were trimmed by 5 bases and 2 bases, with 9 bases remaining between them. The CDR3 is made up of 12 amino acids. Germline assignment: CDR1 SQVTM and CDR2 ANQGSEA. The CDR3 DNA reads TGCAGCGTTTTCTACGGCAACACTGAAGCTTTCTTT. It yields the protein CSVFYGNTEAFF.

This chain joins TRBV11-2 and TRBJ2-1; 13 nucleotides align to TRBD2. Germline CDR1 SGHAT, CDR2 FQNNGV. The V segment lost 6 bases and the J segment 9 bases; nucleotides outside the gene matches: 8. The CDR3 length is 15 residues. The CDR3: CASRSLAGGPGEQFF. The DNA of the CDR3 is TGTGCCAGCAGGTCACTAGCGGGGGGGCCTGGTGAGCAGTTCTTC.

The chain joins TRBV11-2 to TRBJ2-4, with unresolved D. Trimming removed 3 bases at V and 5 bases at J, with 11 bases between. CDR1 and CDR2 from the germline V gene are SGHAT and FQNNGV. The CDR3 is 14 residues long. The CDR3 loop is CASSFGRKENIQYF. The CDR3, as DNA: TGTGCCAGCAGCTTTGGGCGGAAAGAAAACATTCAGTACTTC.

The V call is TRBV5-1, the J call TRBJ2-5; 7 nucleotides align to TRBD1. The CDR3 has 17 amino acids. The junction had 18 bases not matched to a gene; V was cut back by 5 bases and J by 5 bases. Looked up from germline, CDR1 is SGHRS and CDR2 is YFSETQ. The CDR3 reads CASSFSPTGQNMETQYF. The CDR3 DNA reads TGCGCCAGCAGTTTTTCCCCCACGGGACAGAACATGGAGACCCAGTACTTC.

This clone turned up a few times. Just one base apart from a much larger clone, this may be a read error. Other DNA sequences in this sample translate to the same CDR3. The CDR3 bases are TGCGCCAGCAGCTTTACGGATACGCAGTATTTT. It codes for CASSFTDTQYF. This chain connects TRBV5-1 to TRBJ2-3; D unclear. Germline CDR1 is SGHRS and CDR2 is YFSETQ. The V and J ends lost 2 bases and 6 bases respectively, with 4 bases between them. This CDR3 spans 11 amino acids.